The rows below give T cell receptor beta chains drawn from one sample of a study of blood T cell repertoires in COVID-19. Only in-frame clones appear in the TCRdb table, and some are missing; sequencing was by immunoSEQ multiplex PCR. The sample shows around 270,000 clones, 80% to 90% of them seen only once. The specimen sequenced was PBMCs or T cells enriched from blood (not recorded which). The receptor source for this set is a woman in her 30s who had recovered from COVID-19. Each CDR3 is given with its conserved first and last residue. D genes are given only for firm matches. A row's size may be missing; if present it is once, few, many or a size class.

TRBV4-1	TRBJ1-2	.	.	TGCGCCAGCAGCCAAGAAGGGACAACTGGCTACACCTTC	CASSQEGTTGYTF
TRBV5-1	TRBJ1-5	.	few	TGCGCCAGCAGCTTGGCCCCAGGGGCGGATCGGCCCCAGCATTTT	CASSLAPGADRPQHF
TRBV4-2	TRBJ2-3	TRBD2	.	TGTGCCAGCAGCCAAGATCCTTTTACGGGGGGGGCCAGACACACAGATACGCAGTATTTT	CASSQDPFTGGARHTDTQYF
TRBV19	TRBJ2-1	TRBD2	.	TGTGCCAGTAGTATAGGGGGTAGCGGGAGCAAGTACAATGAGCAGTTCTTC	CASSIGGSGSKYNEQFF
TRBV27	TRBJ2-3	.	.	TGTGCCAGCAGAAGCGGGCTTAGCACAGATACGCAGTATTTT	CASRSGLSTDTQYF
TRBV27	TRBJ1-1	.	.	TGTGCCAGCAGTTTATCGGTAGGGGTGAACACTGAAGCTTTCTTT	CASSLSVGVNTEAFF
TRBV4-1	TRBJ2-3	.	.	TGCGCCAGCAGCCTGATCGGGACACTCGGAACAGATACGCAGTATTTT	CASSLIGTLGTDTQYF
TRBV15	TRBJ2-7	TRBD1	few	TGTGCCACCAGCCGGGGACAGGGAACCTACGAGCAGTACTTC	CATSRGQGTYEQYF
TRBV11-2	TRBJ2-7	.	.	TGTGCCAGCAGCCCCTCCCCGTGGGCCTCCTACGAGCAGTACTTC	CASSPSPWASYEQYF
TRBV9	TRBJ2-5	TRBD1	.	TGTGCCAGCAGCGGCAGACAGGGGCCGGAGACCCAGTACTTC	CASSGRQGPETQYF
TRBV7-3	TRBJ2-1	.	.	TGTGCCAGCAGCTCCCCGCAAGGGGGAAGCTCCTACAATGAGCAGTTCTTC	CASSSPQGGSSYNEQFF
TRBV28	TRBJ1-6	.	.	TGTGCCAGCAGTTTGGGGCTGTGGTATAATTCACCCCTCCACTTT	CASSLGLWYNSPLHF
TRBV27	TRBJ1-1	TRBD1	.	TGTGCCAGCAGCTGGGGGACAGGGAACACTGAAGCTTTCTTT	CASSWGTGNTEAFF
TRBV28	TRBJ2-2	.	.	TGTGCCAGCAGTTTGGTCCCAGGGAACACCGGGGAGCTGTTTTTT	CASSLVPGNTGELFF
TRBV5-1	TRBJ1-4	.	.	TGCGCCAGCAGCTTCGGGGGGGTGGATGAAAAACTGTTTTTT	CASSFGGVDEKLFF
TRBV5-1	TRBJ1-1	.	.	TGCGCCAGCAGCTTGGCCGCAGGGAGGACATACACTGAAGCTTTCTTT	CASSLAAGRTYTEAFF
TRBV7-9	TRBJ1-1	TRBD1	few	TGTGCCAGCAGCTTAGACCTTGGACAGGGGGCGAAAGGAGCTTTCTTT	CASSLDLGQGAKGAFF
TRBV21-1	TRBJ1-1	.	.	TGTGCCAGCAGCAAAGTTGAAAGGGACAGGGAAGCTTTCTTT	CASSKVERDREAFF
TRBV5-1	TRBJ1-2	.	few	TGCGCCAGCAGCTTGGGCCCCTCGGGACACTCAGGCCGTAACTATGGCTACACCTTC	CASSLGPSGHSGRNYGYTF
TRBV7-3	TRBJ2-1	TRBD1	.	TGTGCCAGCAGCTTAAAAGGGACAGGGTATCCCAATGAGCAGTTCTTC	CASSLKGTGYPNEQFF
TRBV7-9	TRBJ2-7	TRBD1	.	TGTGCCAGCAGCTATGGACAGGGGGTACTCTACGAGCAGTACTTC	CASSYGQGVLYEQYF
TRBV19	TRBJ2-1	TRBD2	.	TGTGCCAGTACCATTGCTAGCGGAATCTCCCGTTACAATGAGCAGTTCTTC	CASTIASGISRYNEQFF
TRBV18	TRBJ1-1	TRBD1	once	TGTGCCAGCTCGGAGGGACAGGCGAACACTGAAGCTTTCTTT	CASSEGQANTEAFF
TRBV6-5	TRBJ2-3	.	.	TGTGCCAGCAGTTTGACTAGAGATCGCACAGATACGCAGTATTTT	CASSLTRDRTDTQYF
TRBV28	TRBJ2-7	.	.	TGTGCCAGCACTCCCGGTCGCCCCTACGAGCAGTACTTC	CASTPGRPYEQYF
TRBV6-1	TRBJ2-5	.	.	TGTGCCAGCAGTGAAAGGGCGGGGAATAAAGAGACCCAGTACTTC	CASSERAGNKETQYF
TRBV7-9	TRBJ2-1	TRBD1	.	TGTGCCACCGAACCGCTGGGACAGGTATCGTTTTATGGTGAGCAGTTCTTC	CATEPLGQVSFYGEQFF
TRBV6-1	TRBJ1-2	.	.	TGTGCCAGCAGTGAACTGGGGCAGATCTATGGCTACACCTTC	CASSELGQIYGYTF
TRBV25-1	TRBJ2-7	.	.	TGTGCCAGCACCGGGAAGGGATCCTACGAGCAGTACTTC	CASTGKGSYEQYF
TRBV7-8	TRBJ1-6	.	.	TGTGCCAGCAGCTCGACAGGAGATGATAATTCACCCCTCCACTTT	CASSSTGDDNSPLHF
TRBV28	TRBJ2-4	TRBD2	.	TGTGCCGGCTCAACCGGGACTAGCTGGGTTGGGGCCAAAAACATTCAGTACTTC	CAGSTGTSWVGAKNIQYF
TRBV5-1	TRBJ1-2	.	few	TGCGCCAGCAGCTTGATGGGAGGGGAGGATGGCTACACCTTC	CASSLMGGEDGYTF
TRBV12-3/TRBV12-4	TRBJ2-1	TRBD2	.	TGTGCCAGCAGCGGTCAGCGGGAAGGTGAGCAGTTCTTC	CASSGQREGEQFF
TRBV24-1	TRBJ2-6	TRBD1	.	TGTGCCACCAGTGAGAATCCGGGACAGGGGCCTCTCTCTGGGGCCAACGTCCTGACTTTC	CATSENPGQGPLSGANVLTF
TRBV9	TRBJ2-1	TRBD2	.	TGTGCCAGCAGCGCTAGCGGGGGAGCCTACAATGAGCAGTTCTTC	CASSASGGAYNEQFF
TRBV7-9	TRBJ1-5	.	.	TGTGCCAGCAGCCCCAACAGGGCAGGCAATCAGCCCCAGCATTTT	CASSPNRAGNQPQHF
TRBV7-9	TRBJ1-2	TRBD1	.	TGTGCCAGCAGCTTGGGGACAGGGGGACCTCTTGGCTACACCTTC	CASSLGTGGPLGYTF
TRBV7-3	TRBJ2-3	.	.	TGTGCCAGCAGCACCCAGGGGTCTTACACAGATACGCAGTATTTT	CASSTQGSYTDTQYF
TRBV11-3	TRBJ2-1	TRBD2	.	TGTGCCAGCAGCCCAGGACTAGCGGGAGGGAATGAGCAGTTCTTC	CASSPGLAGGNEQFF
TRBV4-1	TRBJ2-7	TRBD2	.	TGCGCCAGCAGCCAAGAACCTAGCGGGGGGCTCGAGCAGTACTTC	CASSQEPSGGLEQYF
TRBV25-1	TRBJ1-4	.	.	TGTGCCAGCAGTGAATGGGAGACCGGGGAAAAACTGTTTTTT	CASSEWETGEKLFF
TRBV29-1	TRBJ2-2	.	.	TGCAGCTCATGGAGGCAGAACACCGGGGAGCTGTTTTTT	CSSWRQNTGELFF
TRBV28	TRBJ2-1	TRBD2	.	TGTGCCAGCAGTTCGGGAGGACGGGGTGAGCAGTTCTTC	CASSSGGRGEQFF
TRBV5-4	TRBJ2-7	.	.	TGTGCCAGCAGCTTTGGGGGGGCGAGTGAGCAGTACTTC	CASSFGGASEQYF
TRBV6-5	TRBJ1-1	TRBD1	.	TGTGCCAGCACCCCACCTCGACAGGGAAACACTGAAGCTTTCTTT	CASTPPRQGNTEAFF